Reported below is one T cell receptor beta chain. Its antigen is still unknown. Germline and junction disagree at one end, which may indicate a read error. This sample stems from a study of blood T cells in healthy people across ages (dated by TCRdb to between 2014 and 2017). Concerning the study at large: In model experiments, template switching captured about one uniquely barcoded TCR beta cDNA molecule for every two T cells. Age-related changes in TCR beta repertoire diversity were measured in the study by deep sequencing normalized with unique cDNA molecular identifiers. Four age groups were formed from the donors: young (average 16 years), middle-aged (approximately 40), aged (under 70) and long-lived (more than 75). To avoid experimental bias, donors of different ages were distributed randomly across sequencing lanes. The study analyzed two additional independent replicas of 1 million unique cDNA reads from the same blood draw for two donors, one aged 18 to 29 and one aged 80 or older. General study outcomes and caveats: Because the CMV infection status of the donors was unknown, age-related changes in expanded clonotypes may potentially have been confounded. Estimates of total diversity based on one million sequenced T cells were considered lower bounds and underestimates. Bulk unsorted PBMC profiling prevented conclusive comparison of naive and antigen-experienced compartments. Observed TCR beta diversity per million T cells fell roughly linearly with age, and a significant reduction was already apparent by age roughly 40. The percentage of naive T cells measured by flow cytometry correlated strongly with observed TCR beta diversity. Compared with the aged group, the long-lived group had more naive CD4+ T cells, fewer expanded clones and increased TCR diversity, suggesting age selection.

Donors were 40 or so systemically healthy Caucasian individuals from Russia aged roughly 6 to 95 years. Approximately 10 milliliters of peripheral blood were collected from each donor into EDTA-treated Vacutainer tubes. Ficoll-Paque density-gradient centrifugation was used to isolate PBMCs, with at least 7 million per sample. Total RNA was extracted from PBMCs with Trizol reagent, with at least 5 micrograms obtained per sample. Naive CD45RAhigh/CD27high T cell percentages were measured by flow cytometry on a PBMC aliquot from every donor. The CDR3, from cysteine to phenylalanine, totals 13 residues. The CDR3 DNA has 39 bases and is translated from base 1. To prepare the library, 5' RACE was applied. The instrument given in TCRdb is Illumina HiSeq 2500. A second PCR of about 7 to 12 cycles was run with a J-beta primer mix and a sample-barcoded 5' primer. A template-switch 5' adaptor carrying 12 random nucleotides introduced a unique molecular identifier onto each TCR beta cDNA molecule. At least 3 million CDR3-containing paired-end reads were obtained from each sample. First-strand cDNA was synthesized from all RNA with the Mint cDNA synthesis kit, primed by a TRBC-specific oligonucleotide. Following uracil-DNA glycosylase treatment, a first 18-cycle PCR with universal primers M1SS and BC2_uni_R was performed on all cDNA. The published analysis was carried out like this. For normalization, 1 million high-quality reads, each with a distinct molecular identifier, were randomly selected from each sample. Instead of being binned into consensus sequences, reads that shared molecular identifiers were thrown out. CDR3 identification, clonotype clustering and error correction used MiTCR with a Q25 quality threshold and the strictest error-elimination algorithm. Lower-bound total TCR beta diversity was estimated with a nonparametric unseen species model using Euler transformation. TCRdb handled the public reads itself, with Q25 trimming in fastp and clone calling in MiXCR, and kept productive beta chains. Rows are combined by CDR3 protein, so each entry shows the most common genes and DNA. The V and J calls and clone size come from TCRdb's table, not from the authors' own analysis. This sample comprises some 880,000 distinct CDR3 sequences, under 40% of them detected only once. Of the sample, approximately 12% falls within the top ten clones.

The TCR was taken from a man between 18 and 29 years old in good health. Recombination connected TRBV12-3 or TRBV12-4 to TRBJ1-6; a tentative D match to TRBD1 spans 6 bases. The sequenced material came from blood. The CDR3 protein sequence reads: CASSPRGDSPPHF. Here is the DNA: TGTGCCAGCAGCCCGAGGGGGGATTCGCCCCCCCACTTT.